This paragraph covers one T cell receptor (beta chain) sequence. What it binds is not known. This entry is derived from a study of cytomegalovirus exposure and HLA in healthy donors. Between the trimmed V and J ends, which lost 5 bases and 0 bases, there was a span of 13 bases. This CDR3 has 15 amino acids. CDR1 is SGHTA and CDR2 is FQGTGA in the germline V gene. General study results and limits: The productive fraction for most TCR beta V segments was about 90% or about 30% in an earlier analysis. A highly shared variant cluster was judged a likely technical artifact.

PCR used 60 Vbeta primers and 13 Jbeta primers. Some clones are missing from TCRdb's copy, which holds only in-frame ones; the method was immunoSEQ multiplex PCR. Found here are roughly 74,000 clones, 60% to 85% of them singletons; the top ten hold around 1.5%. This chain connects TRBV7-3 to TRBJ2-5; tentatively, D is TRBD2 (5 bases). The receptor was isolated from a man in his forties or fifties in good health and CMV-seronegative. The sequencing input was PBMCs. CDR3 in amino acids: CASSRATGNQETQYF. The DNA for the CDR3 is TGTGCCAGCAGCCGCGCGACGGGGAACCAAGAGACCCAGTACTTC.